A single sample gave rise to the 10 T cell receptor beta chains below, sequenced in a study of cytomegalovirus exposure and HLA in healthy donors. In the PCR, 60 Vbeta and 13 Jbeta primers were used. Measured with immunoSEQ multiplex PCR; TCRdb has only the in-frame clones, and not every one. Among around 90,000 clones, around 59% were seen once, and the ten largest hold around 2%. Sequencing was performed on PBMCs. Every receptor here comes from a human donor in good health.

This clone has just one count. The V and J genes are TRBV6-5 and TRBJ1-1; 7 bases line up with TRBD1. Trimming cost V 8 bases and J 5 bases; bases outside gene matches: 2. Germline V lookup: CDR1 MNHEY, CDR2 SVGAGI. This CDR3 is built from 11 residues. The CDR3 coding sequence is TGTGCCAGCGGCAGGGGGACTGAAGCTTTCTTT. It is translated as CASGRGTEAFF.

The gene calls are TRBV5-6 and TRBJ2-1; no clear D gene. Between the trimmed V and J ends, which lost 0 bases and 6 bases, there was a span of 13 bases. CDR3 length equals 15 residues. Germline CDR1 SGHDT, CDR2 YYEEEE. CDR3 in DNA: TGTGCCAGCAGCTTGGCTCGATCGGGTGGCAATGAGCAGTTCTTC. Amino acid sequence: CASSLARSGGNEQFF.

This clone has only a few counts. For the CDR3, the DNA is TGTGCCAGCAGCACTACTACGGGACTAGAGATCTACAATGAGCAGTTCTTC. Translated: CASSTTTGLEIYNEQFF. This chain joins TRBV7-8 and TRBJ2-1, with TRBD2 matching over 8 bases. CDR1 SGHVS and CDR2 FQNEAQ come from the germline V gene. V trimming: 5 bases; J trimming: 3 bases; junction bases outside the gene matches: 12. This CDR3 is built from 17 residues.

On this clone: The same CDR3 also results from other DNA sequences found in this sample. In DNA form, the CDR3 reads TGTGCCAGCAGCCCTGGACACTTCAACCCTAACTATGGCTACACCTTC. This sequence encodes CASSPGHFNPNYGYTF. This rearrangement joins TRBV7-3 to TRBJ1-2; TRBD1 might be the D (5 bases). V dropped 5 bases and J dropped 0 bases, with 16 bases sitting between them. Germline V gene sequence: CDR1 SGHTA, CDR2 FQGTGA. CDR3 length: 16 amino acids.

This clone showed up just a few times. V usage is TRBV5-6 and J usage is TRBJ1-5; D unclear. Deletions cut 1 base from V and 6 bases from J, with 11 bases between. CDR3 size: 14 residues. Germline lookup yields CDR1 SGHDT and CDR2 YYEEEE. CDR3 nucleotide sequence: TGTGCCAGCAGCTTGCACCCGGGTTCTCAGCCCCAGCATTTT. Translation gives CASSLHPGSQPQHF. The full variable domain, its missing parts supplied by reference TRBV5-6 and TRBJ1-5, is DAGVTQSPTHLIKTRGQQVTLRCSPKSGHDTVSWYQQALGQGPQFIFQYYEEEERQRGNFPDRFSGHQFPNYSSELNVNALLLGDSALYLCASSLHPGSQPQHFGDGTRLSIL.

The CDR3 region has the DNA TGTGCCAGCAGCGAGACTCTTCAGGGGGCGCGAGGCTACACCTTC. Its translation: CASSETLQGARGYTF. The chain employs TRBV9 and TRBJ1-2; 8 nucleotides line up with TRBD1. Germline loops: CDR1 SGDLS, CDR2 YYNGEE. CDR3 length equals 15 residues. The trim removed 3 bases at V and 8 bases at J, leaving 12 bases unmatched.

V usage is TRBV30 and J usage is TRBJ1-5; TRBD1 might be the D (5 bases). V was shortened by 1 base and J by 5 bases, with 9 bases between the two germline ends. The germline gives CDR1 GTSNPN, CDR2 SVGIG (reference sequence). The CDR3 is made up of 13 amino acids. The CDR3 nucleotides read TGTGCCTGGAGTGAGGGCAGGGATCAGCCCCAGCATTTT. Its protein product is CAWSEGRDQPQHF.

V gene TRBV4-1 combines with J gene TRBJ1-5, with 10 positions matching TRBD1. Per germline, CDR1 MGHRA and CDR2 YSYEKL. The CDR3 loop spans 14 amino acids. J gave up 4 bases and V 4 bases, and 1 base lay outside the gene matches. The CDR3 region has the DNA TGCGCCAGCAGCCGACAGGGGGCAAATCAGCCCCAGCATTTT. It specifies CASSRQGANQPQHF.

Only one count was recorded for this clone. This chain links TRBV2 with TRBJ2-2, with 8 bases matching TRBD1. The CDR3 spans 15 residues. Germline trimming cut 5 bases from V and 4 bases from J; bases unmatched to any gene: 6. CDR1 and CDR2 (germline): SNHLY, FYNNEI. CDR3 sequence reads: CASSYSDRGTGELFF. CDR3 DNA: TGTGCCAGCAGTTACAGTGACAGGGGCACCGGGGAGCTGTTTTTT. Full variable domain (remainder filled in from reference TRBV2 and TRBJ2-2): EPEVTQTPSHQVTQMGQEVILRCVPISNHLYFYWYRQILGQKVEFLVSFYNNEISEKSEIFDDQFSVERPDGSNFTLKIRSTKLEDSAMYFCASSYSDRGTGELFFGEGSRLTVL.

The chain uses TRBV5-1 and TRBJ1-2; 8 bases fit TRBD1. CDR1 is SGHRS and CDR2 is YFSETQ in the germline V gene. V shed 1 base, J shed 7 bases, and the junction held 15 bases outside the gene matches. This CDR3 is built from 17 residues. The CDR3 DNA is TGCGCCAGCAGCTTGCCACTCACCACTCAGGGGGCGGGTGGCTACACCTTC. It yields the protein CASSLPLTTQGAGGYTF.